A selection of T cell receptor beta chains follows, all from one sample in a study of OX40 agonist ivuxolimab in advanced cancers. Repertoires were generated with immunoSEQ multiplex PCR, while TCRdb's copy carries only in-frame clones and drops some. The sample shows 110,000 or so clones, less than 95% of them seen only once. The sample was CD4+ or CD8+ T cells sorted from blood, taken in a trial of the OX40 agonist ivuxolimab. These receptors originate from an adult with an advanced solid tumor such as melanoma, head and neck, liver or kidney cancer. Each CDR3 is given without its conserved first and last residue. Fields, in order: V gene, J gene, CDR3 protein.

>TRBV30|TRBJ1-1
AWQQTNTEAF
>TRBV10-3|TRBJ2-1
AISPTSGSFEQF
>TRBV7-6|TRBJ2-7
ASSSQGGLSYEQY
>TRBV6-1|TRBJ2-3
ASSGRRQSHTDTQY
>TRBV5-5|TRBJ2-2
ASSFRTSNTGELF
>TRBV29-1|TRBJ2-5
SVVFREKTQY
>TRBV5-1|TRBJ1-4
ASSLVGGNNEKLF
>TRBV11-3|TRBJ2-1
ASRRRESSYNEQF
>TRBV10-3|TRBJ2-1
AIRGDSSYNEQF
>TRBV18|TRBJ1-1
ASSPPENTEAF
>TRBV19|TRBJ2-2
ASSIRSGELF
>TRBV7-2|TRBJ2-5
ASSSLLVRETQY
>TRBV30|TRBJ2-5
AWSSLPETQY
>TRBV6-4|TRBJ1-1
ASKEGMNTEAF
>TRBV6-4|TRBJ2-5
ASSDVVAETQY
>TRBV7-9|TRBJ2-3
ASSVGTSGTDTQY
>TRBV7-9|TRBJ2-2
ASRLISGTGGTGELF
>TRBV15|TRBJ2-5
ATSRDRVVLQETQY
>TRBV19|TRBJ1-2
ASSIGNGDYGYT
>TRBV6-1|TRBJ1-1
ASRALDITGTEAF
>TRBV30|TRBJ1-1
AWSGEELIPEAF
>TRBV5-1|TRBJ2-7
ASGGSSYEQY
>TRBV4-1|TRBJ1-4
ASSQTGTGSEKLF
>TRBV30|TRBJ1-2
AWKVGHNYGYT
>TRBV5-4|TRBJ2-1
ASSSRQGRVGEQF
>TRBV7-9|TRBJ2-1
ASSSRERGYNEQF